A single sample gave rise to the 6 T cell receptor beta chains below, sequenced in a study of cytomegalovirus exposure and HLA in healthy donors. The study ran its PCR with 60 Vbeta and 13 Jbeta primers. The assay was immunoSEQ multiplex PCR, and TCRdb's table has in-frame clones only and misses some. The sample lists about 130,000 clones, roughly 78% occurring once. Sequenced input: PBMCs. Receptors originate from a man aged 30-40 years in good health and CMV-seropositive.

This clone was recorded only once. The chain has TRBV29-1 and TRBJ1-1; unclear D gene. Germline V gene data show CDR1 as SQVTM and CDR2 as ANQGSEA. Trimming stripped 5 bases from V and 6 bases from J, with 19 bases between. The CDR3 totals 14 residues. CDR3 amino acids: CSVQKGVVEAEAFF. The DNA for the CDR3 is TGCAGCGTTCAGAAGGGAGTGGTAGAGGCTGAAGCTTTCTTT. Full variable domain (outside the CDR3, taken from reference TRBV29-1 and TRBJ1-1): SAVISQKPSRDICQRGTSLTIQCQVDSQVTMMFWYRQQPGQSLTLIATANQGSEATYESGFVIDKFPISRPNLTFSTLTVSNMSPEDSSIYLCSVQKGVVEAEAFFGQGTRLTVV.

This clone was detected a few times. CDR3 nucleotide sequence: TGCGCCAGCAGCTCCTACAGGGGGCGCGATTTGGACACTGAAGCTTTCTTT. Its protein product is CASSSYRGRDLDTEAFF. The V and J genes are TRBV5-1 and TRBJ1-1, with 9 bases matching TRBD1. Germline-derived CDR1 and CDR2 are SGHRS and YFSETQ. V trimming: 3 bases; J trimming: 3 bases; junction bases outside the gene matches: 12. The CDR3 totals 17 residues.

This chain uses TRBV20-1 with TRBJ1-4; D remains unclear. The germline CDR1 and CDR2 sequences are DFQATT and SNEGSKA (reference sequence). The CDR3 consists of 11 residues. Trimming took off 6 bases at V and 10 bases at J, with 12 bases between the two ends. The DNA for the CDR3 is TGCAGTGCCGAGGAGGGAGCAAAACTGTTTTTT. It encodes CSAEEGAKLFF.

This chain links TRBV19 with TRBJ2-3, with 7 bases fitting TRBD1. V was clipped by 10 bases and J by 5 bases; unmatched bases: 6. CDR1 is LNHDA, CDR2 SQIVND, per germline (reference sequence). This CDR3 contains 12 residues. The DNA of the CDR3 is TGTGCCACCCTAGACAGGGTAGATACGCAGTATTTT. Translated: CATLDRVDTQYF.

This clone has just a few counts. The chain carries TRBV10-2 and TRBJ2-7; D unclear. The CDR3 length is 13 residues. V lost 4 bases, J lost 0 bases, and 7 bases lay in between. Germline lookup yields CDR1 WSHSY and CDR2 SAAADI. CDR3 DNA: TGCGCCAGCAGTGGGGCAGTCTCCTACGAGCAGTACTTC. It codes for CASSGAVSYEQYF.

The chain uses TRBV2 and TRBJ2-3; D ambiguous. V dropped 3 bases and J dropped 6 bases, with 7 bases sitting between them. The CDR3 extends over 12 amino acids. Germline CDR1 and CDR2: SNHLY and FYNNEI. The CDR3 region is CASSDSGDTQYF. The CDR3 DNA sequence: TGTGCCAGCAGTGACTCCGGGGATACGCAGTATTTT.